This T cell receptor beta chain appears in the sequencing data of a study of shared clonotypes between healthy human individuals. Overall study results and limits: A few donors had about 5.1% of their naive CD4 clonotypes in common. Non-shared clonotypes showed lower generation probabilities than clonotypes common to all four donors.

Profiling relied on immunoSEQ multiplex PCR, and the TCRdb table lists in-frame clones only, not all of them. The sample lists over 850,000 clones, about 80% occurring once. Every donor was a Caucasian adult from Nashville, Tennessee. With V trimmed by 1 base and J by 5 bases, 16 bases remained unmatched. The germline V gene has CDR1 MNHNS and CDR2 SASEGT. The CDR3 spans 19 residues. In this sample, this clone turned up a few times. Antigen: not known. The gene calls are TRBV6-1 and TRBJ2-5; the match to TRBD2 covers 10 bases. Sequencing was performed on memory CD4+ T cells from PBMCs. Described subset: CD45RA-negative fraction. This TCR derives from a young man in good health. Some clones in this sample may be carry-over from other donors' samples. The CDR3 DNA is TGTGCCAGCAGTGAAGGCGGGACTAGCGATACCATACGGCGGGAGACCCAGTACTTC. The encoded protein is CASSEGGTSDTIRRETQYF.